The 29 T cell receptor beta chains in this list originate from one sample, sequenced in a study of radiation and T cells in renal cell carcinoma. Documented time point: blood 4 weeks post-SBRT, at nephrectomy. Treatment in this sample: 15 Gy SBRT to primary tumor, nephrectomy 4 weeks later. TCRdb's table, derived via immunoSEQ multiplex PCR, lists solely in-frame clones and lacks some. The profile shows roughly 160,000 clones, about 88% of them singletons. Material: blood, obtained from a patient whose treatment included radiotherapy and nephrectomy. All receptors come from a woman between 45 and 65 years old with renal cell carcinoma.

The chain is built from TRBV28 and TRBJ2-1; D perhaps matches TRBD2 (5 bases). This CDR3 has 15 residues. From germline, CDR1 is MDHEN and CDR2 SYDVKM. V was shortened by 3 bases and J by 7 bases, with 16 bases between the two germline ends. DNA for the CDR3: TGTGCCAGCAGTTTTGAGGGATACCTTACAAATGAGCAGTTCTTC. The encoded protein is CASSFEGYLTNEQFF. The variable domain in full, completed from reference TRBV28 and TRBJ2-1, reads DVKVTQSSRYLVKRTGEKVFLECVQDMDHENMFWYRQDPGLGLRLIYFSYDVKMKEKGDIPEGYSVSREKKERFSLILESASTNQTSMYLCASSFEGYLTNEQFFGPGTRLTVL.

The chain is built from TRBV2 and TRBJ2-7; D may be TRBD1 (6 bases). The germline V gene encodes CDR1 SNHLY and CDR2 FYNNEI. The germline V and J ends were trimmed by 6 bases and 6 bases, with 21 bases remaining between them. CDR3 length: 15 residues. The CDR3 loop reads CASRGQTNTYGEQYF. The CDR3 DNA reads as TGTGCCAGCAGAGGACAGACAAATACGTATGGCGAGCAGTACTTC. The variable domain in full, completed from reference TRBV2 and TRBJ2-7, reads EPEVTQTPSHQVTQMGQEVILRCVPISNHLYFYWYRQILGQKVEFLVSFYNNEISEKSEIFDDQFSVERPDGSNFTLKIRSTKLEDSAMYFCASRGQTNTYGEQYFGPGTRLTVT.

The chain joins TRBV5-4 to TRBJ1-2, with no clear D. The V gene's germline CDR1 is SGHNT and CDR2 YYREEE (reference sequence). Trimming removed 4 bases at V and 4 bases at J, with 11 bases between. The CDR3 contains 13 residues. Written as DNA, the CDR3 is TGTGCCAGCAGCATAGATGAAACCTATGGCTACACCTTC. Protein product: CASSIDETYGYTF.

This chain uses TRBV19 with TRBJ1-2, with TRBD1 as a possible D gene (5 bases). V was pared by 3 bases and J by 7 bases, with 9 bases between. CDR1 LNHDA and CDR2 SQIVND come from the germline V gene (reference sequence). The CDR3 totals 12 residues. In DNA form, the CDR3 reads TGTGCCAGTAGTATCAGGGACTCTGGCTACACCTTC. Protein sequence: CASSIRDSGYTF.

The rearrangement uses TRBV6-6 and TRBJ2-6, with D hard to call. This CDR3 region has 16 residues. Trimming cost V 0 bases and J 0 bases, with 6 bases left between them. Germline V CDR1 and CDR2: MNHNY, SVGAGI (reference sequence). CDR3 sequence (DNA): TGTGCCAGCAGTTACTCGGTGGGCTCTGGGGCCAACGTCCTGACTTTC. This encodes CASSYSVGSGANVLTF.

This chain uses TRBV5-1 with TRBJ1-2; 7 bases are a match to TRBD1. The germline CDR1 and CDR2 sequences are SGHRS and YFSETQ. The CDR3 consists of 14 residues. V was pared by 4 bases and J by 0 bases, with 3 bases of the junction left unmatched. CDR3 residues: CASSIDRANYGYTF. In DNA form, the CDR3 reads TGCGCCAGCAGCATTGACAGGGCTAACTATGGCTACACCTTC. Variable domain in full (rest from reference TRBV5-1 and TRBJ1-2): KAGVTQTPRYLIKTRGQQVTLSCSPISGHRSVSWYQQTPGQGLQFLFEYFSETQRNKGNFPGRFSGRQFSNSRSEMNVSTLELGDSALYLCASSIDRANYGYTFGSGTRLTVV.

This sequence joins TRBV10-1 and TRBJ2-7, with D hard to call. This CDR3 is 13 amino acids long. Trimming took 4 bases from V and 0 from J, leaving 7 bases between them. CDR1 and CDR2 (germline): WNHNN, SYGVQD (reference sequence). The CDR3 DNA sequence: TGCGCCAGCAGTGCAATCCCCTCCTACGAGCAGTACTTC. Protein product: CASSAIPSYEQYF.

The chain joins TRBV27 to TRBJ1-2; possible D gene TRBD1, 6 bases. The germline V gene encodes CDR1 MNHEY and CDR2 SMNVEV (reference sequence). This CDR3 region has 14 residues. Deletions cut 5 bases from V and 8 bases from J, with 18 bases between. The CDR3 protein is CASSTRDTWGGYTF. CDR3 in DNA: TGTGCCAGCAGTACCCGGGACACCTGGGGCGGCTACACCTTC.

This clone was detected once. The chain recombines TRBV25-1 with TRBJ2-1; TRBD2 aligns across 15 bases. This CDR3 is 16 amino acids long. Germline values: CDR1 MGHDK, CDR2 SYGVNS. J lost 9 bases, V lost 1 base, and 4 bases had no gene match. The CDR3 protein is CASSESRTSGGGEQFF. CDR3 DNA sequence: TGTGCCAGCAGTGAATCCAGGACTAGCGGGGGGGGTGAGCAGTTCTTC.

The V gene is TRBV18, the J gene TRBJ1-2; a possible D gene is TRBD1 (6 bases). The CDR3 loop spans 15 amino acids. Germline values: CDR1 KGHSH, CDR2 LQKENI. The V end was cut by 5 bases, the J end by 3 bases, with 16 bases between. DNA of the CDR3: TGTGCCAGCTCAAGCGAAGGGGGGCGCGACTATGGCTACACCTTC. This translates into CASSSEGGRDYGYTF.

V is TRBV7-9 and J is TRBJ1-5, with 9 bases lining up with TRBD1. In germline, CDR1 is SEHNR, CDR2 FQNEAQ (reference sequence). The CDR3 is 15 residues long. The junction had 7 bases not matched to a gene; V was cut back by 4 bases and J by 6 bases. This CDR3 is CASSSAGQGIQPQHF. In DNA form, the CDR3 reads TGTGCCAGCAGCTCAGCGGGACAGGGAATTCAGCCCCAGCATTTT.

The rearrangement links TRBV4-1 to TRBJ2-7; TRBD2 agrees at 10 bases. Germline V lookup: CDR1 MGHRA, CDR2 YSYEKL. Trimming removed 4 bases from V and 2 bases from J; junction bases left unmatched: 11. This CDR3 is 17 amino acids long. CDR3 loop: CASSRFSLAGKPYEQYF. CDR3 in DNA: TGCGCCAGCAGCCGATTCTCACTAGCGGGGAAACCCTACGAGCAGTACTTC.

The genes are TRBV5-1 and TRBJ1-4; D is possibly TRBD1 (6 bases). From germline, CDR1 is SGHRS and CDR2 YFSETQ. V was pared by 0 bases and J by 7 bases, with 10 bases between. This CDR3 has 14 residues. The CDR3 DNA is TGCGCCAGCAGCTTGGACAGGGTTGGTGAAAAACTGTTTTTT. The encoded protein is CASSLDRVGEKLFF. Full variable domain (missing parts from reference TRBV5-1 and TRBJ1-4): KAGVTQTPRYLIKTRGQQVTLSCSPISGHRSVSWYQQTPGQGLQFLFEYFSETQRNKGNFPGRFSGRQFSNSRSEMNVSTLELGDSALYLCASSLDRVGEKLFFGSGTQLSVL.

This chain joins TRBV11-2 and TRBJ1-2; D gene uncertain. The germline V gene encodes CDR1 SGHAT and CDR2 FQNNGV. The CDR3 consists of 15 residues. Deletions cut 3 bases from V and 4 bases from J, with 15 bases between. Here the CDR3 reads CASSFAGDPTYGYTF. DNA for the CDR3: TGTGCCAGCAGCTTTGCAGGAGACCCAACCTATGGCTACACCTTC.

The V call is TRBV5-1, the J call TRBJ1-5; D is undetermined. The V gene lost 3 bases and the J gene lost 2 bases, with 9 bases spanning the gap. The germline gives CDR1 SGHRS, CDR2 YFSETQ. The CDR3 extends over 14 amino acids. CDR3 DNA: TGCGCCAGCAGCTCAAGCGGGGGCAATCAGCCCCAGCATTTT. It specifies CASSSSGGNQPQHF. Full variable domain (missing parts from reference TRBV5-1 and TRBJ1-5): KAGVTQTPRYLIKTRGQQVTLSCSPISGHRSVSWYQQTPGQGLQFLFEYFSETQRNKGNFPGRFSGRQFSNSRSEMNVSTLELGDSALYLCASSSSGGNQPQHFGDGTRLSIL.

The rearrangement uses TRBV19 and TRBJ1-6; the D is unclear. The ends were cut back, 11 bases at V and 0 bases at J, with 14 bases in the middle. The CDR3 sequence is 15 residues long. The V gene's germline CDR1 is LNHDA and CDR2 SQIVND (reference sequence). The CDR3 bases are TGTGCCTCCACGGATGAGAGCTCCTATAATTCACCCCTCCACTTT. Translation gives CASTDESSYNSPLHF.

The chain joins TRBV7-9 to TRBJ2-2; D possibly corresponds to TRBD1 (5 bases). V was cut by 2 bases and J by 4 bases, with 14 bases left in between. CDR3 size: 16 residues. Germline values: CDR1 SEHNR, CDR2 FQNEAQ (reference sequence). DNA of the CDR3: TGTGCCAGCAGCTTAAAGGGGCGGATTGGCACCGGGGAGCTGTTTTTT. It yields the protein CASSLKGRIGTGELFF.

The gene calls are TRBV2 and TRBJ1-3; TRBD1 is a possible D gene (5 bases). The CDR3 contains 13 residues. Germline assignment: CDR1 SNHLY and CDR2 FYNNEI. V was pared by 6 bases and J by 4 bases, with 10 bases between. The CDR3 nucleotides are TGTGCCAGCAGAAGGGACGGCGGAAACACCATATATTTT. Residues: CASRRDGGNTIYF.

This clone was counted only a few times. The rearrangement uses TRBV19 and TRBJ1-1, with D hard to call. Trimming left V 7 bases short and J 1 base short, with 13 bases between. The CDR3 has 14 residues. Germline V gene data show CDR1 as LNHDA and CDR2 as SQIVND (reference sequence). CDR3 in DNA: TGTGCCAGTACCATCGGGTCGAGGAACACTGAAGCTTTCTTT. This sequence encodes CASTIGSRNTEAFF.

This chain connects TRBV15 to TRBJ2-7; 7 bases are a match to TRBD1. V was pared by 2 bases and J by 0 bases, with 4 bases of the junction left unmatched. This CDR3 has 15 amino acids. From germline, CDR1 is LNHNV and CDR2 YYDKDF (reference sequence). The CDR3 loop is CATSRNPGGSYEQYF. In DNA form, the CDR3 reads TGTGCCACCAGCAGAAATCCAGGGGGCTCCTACGAGCAGTACTTC.

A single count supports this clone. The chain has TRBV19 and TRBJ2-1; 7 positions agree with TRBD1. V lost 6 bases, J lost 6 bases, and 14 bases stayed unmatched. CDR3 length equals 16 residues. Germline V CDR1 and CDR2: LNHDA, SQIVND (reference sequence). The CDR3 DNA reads TGTGCCAGTAGGACCCTCGACAGGGCGTTGTTCAATGAGCAGTTCTTC. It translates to CASRTLDRALFNEQFF.

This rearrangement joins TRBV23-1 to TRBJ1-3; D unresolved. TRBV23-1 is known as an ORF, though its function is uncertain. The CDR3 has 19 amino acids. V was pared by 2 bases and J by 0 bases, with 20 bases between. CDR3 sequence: CASSQLVTPGYHSGNTIYF. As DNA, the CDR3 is TGCGCCAGCAGTCAACTGGTTACTCCCGGATATCACTCTGGAAACACCATATATTTT.

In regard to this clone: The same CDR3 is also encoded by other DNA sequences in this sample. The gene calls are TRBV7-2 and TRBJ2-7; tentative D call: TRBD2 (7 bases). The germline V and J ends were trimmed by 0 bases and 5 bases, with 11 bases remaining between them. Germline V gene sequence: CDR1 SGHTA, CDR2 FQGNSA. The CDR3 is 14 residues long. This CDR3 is CASSLAGGPDEQYF. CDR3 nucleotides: TGTGCCAGCAGCTTAGCGGGGGGGCCTGACGAGCAGTACTTC.

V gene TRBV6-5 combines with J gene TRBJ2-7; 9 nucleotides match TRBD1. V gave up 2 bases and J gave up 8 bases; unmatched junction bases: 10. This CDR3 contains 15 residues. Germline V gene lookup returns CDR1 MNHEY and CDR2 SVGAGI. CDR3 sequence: CASSYLATGGAQQYF. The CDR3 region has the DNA TGTGCCAGCAGTTACCTGGCTACAGGGGGCGCTCAGCAGTACTTC.

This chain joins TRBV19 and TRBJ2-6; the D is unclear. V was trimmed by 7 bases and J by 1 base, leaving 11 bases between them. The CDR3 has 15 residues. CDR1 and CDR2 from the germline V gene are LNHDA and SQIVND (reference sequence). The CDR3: CASTNLGSGANVLTF. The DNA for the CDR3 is TGTGCCAGTACCAATCTCGGGTCTGGGGCCAACGTCCTGACTTTC. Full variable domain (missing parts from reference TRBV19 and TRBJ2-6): DGGITQSPKYLFRKEGQNVTLSCEQNLNHDAMYWYRQDPGQGLRLIYYSQIVNDFQKGDIAEGYSVSREKKESFPLTVTSAQKNPTAFYLCASTNLGSGANVLTFGAGSRLTVL.

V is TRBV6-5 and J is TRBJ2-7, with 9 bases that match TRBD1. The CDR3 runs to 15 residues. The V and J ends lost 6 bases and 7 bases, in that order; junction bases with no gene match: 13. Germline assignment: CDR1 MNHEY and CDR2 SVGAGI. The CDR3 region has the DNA TGTGCCAGCAGAAAATTACAGGGGGCGTCGTGGGAGCAGTACTTC. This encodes CASRKLQGASWEQYF.

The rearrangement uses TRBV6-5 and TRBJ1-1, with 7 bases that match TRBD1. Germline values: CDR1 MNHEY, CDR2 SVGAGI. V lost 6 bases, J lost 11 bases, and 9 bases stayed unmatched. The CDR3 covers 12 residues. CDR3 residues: CASSSLQGRAFF. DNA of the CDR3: TGTGCCAGCAGCTCTCTACAGGGGCGGGCTTTCTTT.

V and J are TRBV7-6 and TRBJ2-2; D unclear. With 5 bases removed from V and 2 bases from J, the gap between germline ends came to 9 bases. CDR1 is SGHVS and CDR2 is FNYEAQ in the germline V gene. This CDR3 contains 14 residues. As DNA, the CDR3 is TGTGCCAGCAGCGGTGGCCTAAACACCGGGGAGCTGTTTTTT. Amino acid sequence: CASSGGLNTGELFF.

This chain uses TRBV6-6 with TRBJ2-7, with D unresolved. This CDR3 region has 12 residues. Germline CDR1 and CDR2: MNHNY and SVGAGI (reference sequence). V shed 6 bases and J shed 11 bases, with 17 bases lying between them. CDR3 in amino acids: CASSNPPRPEYF. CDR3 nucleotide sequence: TGTGCCAGCAGCAATCCCCCACGGCCGGAGTACTTC.